What follows are 12 T cell receptor beta chains derived from one specimen sequenced in a study of T cell responses to AZD1222 COVID-19 vaccine. Clones were sequenced by immunoSEQ multiplex PCR, and TCRdb holds only the in-frame ones, with some missing. The sample has roughly 99,000 clones, 85% to 95% seen once; the top ten hold 5.5% to 7%. The starting material was peripheral blood, obtained 28 days after the second AZD1222 dose. The source is an adult who received the AZD1222 COVID-19 vaccine.

This sequence joins TRBV7-2 and TRBJ2-3; 8 positions match TRBD2. After removal of 10 bases from V and 8 bases from J, the junction contained 5 bases not matched to a gene. CDR3 size: 11 residues. Germline-derived CDR1 and CDR2 are SGHTA and FQGNSA. CDR3 residues: CAILSGVTQYF. Written as DNA, the CDR3 is TGTGCCATTCTTAGCGGGGTTACGCAGTATTTT.

This chain links TRBV30 with TRBJ2-3; weak D call: TRBD2 (7 bases). CDR1 is GTSNPN, CDR2 SVGIG, per germline (reference sequence). V lost 3 bases and J 7 bases, leaving 11 bases between the germline ends. The CDR3 length is 12 residues. The CDR3 reads CAWRGGANTQYF. CDR3 bases: TGTGCCTGGAGAGGGGGGGCGAATACGCAGTATTTT.

This chain links TRBV5-4 with TRBJ1-1, with D possibly being TRBD1 (6 bases). Germline lookup yields CDR1 SGHNT and CDR2 YYREEE (reference sequence). Trimming pared 4 bases from V and 3 bases from J, leaving 16 bases between. The CDR3 extends over 15 amino acids. The CDR3 here is CASSPATQGHTEAFF. For the CDR3, the DNA is TGTGCCAGCAGCCCGGCCACACAGGGACACACTGAAGCTTTCTTT.

The genes are TRBV7-9 and TRBJ2-5; 8 nucleotides line up with TRBD1. Germline V CDR1 and CDR2: SEHNR, FQNEAQ (reference sequence). The V gene end was trimmed by 4 bases and the J gene end by 5 bases; junction bases not matched to a gene: 6. This CDR3 region has 14 residues. The CDR3 reads CASSSQGAGETQYF. As DNA, the CDR3 is TGTGCCAGCAGCTCCCAGGGGGCCGGGGAGACCCAGTACTTC.

This clone was seen a handful of times. The chain carries TRBV5-1 and TRBJ2-7; 7 bases fit TRBD1. This CDR3 comprises 14 residues. Germline V gives CDR1 SGHRS, CDR2 YFSETQ. With 4 bases clipped from V and 2 bases from J, the junction kept 6 bases outside the gene matches. CDR3 residues: CASSNDRVPYEQYF. The CDR3, as DNA: TGCGCCAGCAGCAACGACAGGGTTCCCTACGAGCAGTACTTC.

The gene calls are TRBV5-5 and TRBJ1-3; D call uncertain. The length of the CDR3 is 15 residues. In germline, CDR1 is SGHKS, CDR2 YYEKEE (reference sequence). V lost 6 bases and J lost 4, with 17 bases in between. The CDR3 sequence: CASTTSTMVGNTIYF. CDR3 DNA: TGTGCCAGCACCACTTCAACAATGGTAGGAAACACCATATATTTT.

In this sample, this clone turned up once. The chain has TRBV19 and TRBJ1-1; the D gene is possibly TRBD1 (5 bases). CDR1 and CDR2 from the germline V gene are LNHDA and SQIVND (reference sequence). The CDR3 spans 14 residues. Trimming stripped 7 bases from V and 2 bases from J, with 14 bases between. This CDR3 reads CASKIGVKNTEAFF. The DNA of the CDR3 is TGTGCCAGTAAAATAGGGGTGAAAAACACTGAAGCTTTCTTT.

The rearrangement joins TRBV28 to TRBJ2-7; 9 bases are shared with TRBD1. The CDR3 has 14 residues. The ends lost 5 bases at V and 4 bases at J; junction bases unmatched: 6. Germline CDR1 reads MDHEN; CDR2 reads SYDVKM. The CDR3 DNA reads as TGTGCCAGCAGTACCTACAGGGGGCTTTACGAGCAGTACTTC. This codes for CASSTYRGLYEQYF. Together with reference TRBV28 and TRBJ2-7, the CDR3 gives the full variable domain: DVKVTQSSRYLVKRTGEKVFLECVQDMDHENMFWYRQDPGLGLRLIYFSYDVKMKEKGDIPEGYSVSREKKERFSLILESASTNQTSMYLCASSTYRGLYEQYFGPGTRLTVT.

The chain links TRBV7-9 to TRBJ2-7; 10 nucleotides match TRBD1. Losses at the gene ends were 5 bases for V and 5 bases for J; bases not matched to a gene: 9. Germline CDR1 SEHNR, CDR2 FQNEAQ (reference sequence). The CDR3 runs to 15 residues. CDR3 sequence: CASSQVDRGQDEQYF. DNA of the CDR3: TGTGCCAGCAGCCAGGTAGACAGGGGGCAGGACGAGCAGTACTTC. The full variable domain, its missing parts supplied by reference TRBV7-9 and TRBJ2-7, is DTGVSQNPRHKITKRGQNVTFRCDPISEHNRLYWYRQTLGQGPEFLTYFQNEAQLEKSRLLSDRFSAERPKGSFSTLEIQRTEQGDSAMYLCASSQVDRGQDEQYFGPGTRLTVT.

This chain joins TRBV28 and TRBJ1-1, with TRBD1 matching 12 bases. Germline CDR1 is MDHEN and CDR2 is SYDVKM. V shed 6 bases and J 0 bases; nucleotides not matched to a gene: 8. The CDR3 sequence is 17 residues long. The CDR3 region is CASSLGTGGEVNTEAFF. The DNA for the CDR3 is TGTGCCAGCAGCCTCGGGACAGGGGGCGAGGTGAACACTGAAGCTTTCTTT. The full variable domain, rest sourced from reference TRBV28 and TRBJ1-1, is DVKVTQSSRYLVKRTGEKVFLECVQDMDHENMFWYRQDPGLGLRLIYFSYDVKMKEKGDIPEGYSVSREKKERFSLILESASTNQTSMYLCASSLGTGGEVNTEAFFGQGTRLTVV.

CDR3 nucleotides: TGCAGTGCTAGCAGAAACGAAAAACTGTTTTTT. Translation gives CSASRNEKLFF. The rearrangement joins TRBV20-1 to TRBJ1-4; D is uncertain. V lost 3 bases, J lost 8 bases, and 7 bases lay in between. CDR1 and CDR2 (germline): DFQATT, SNEGSKA (reference sequence). This CDR3 is built from 11 residues.

The CDR3 is CASTNGQGSSGELFF. The DNA for the CDR3 is TGTGCCAGCACCAACGGACAGGGTTCGTCCGGGGAGCTGTTTTTT. The V call is TRBV6-5, the J call TRBJ2-2, with 8 positions matching TRBD1. V was pared by 7 bases and J by 6 bases, with 10 bases of the junction left unmatched. Germline lookup yields CDR1 MNHEY and CDR2 SVGAGI. The CDR3 totals 15 residues.